The 24 T cell receptor beta chains in this list originate from one sample, sequenced in a study of blood T cells in healthy people across ages. The use of a sample-barcoded 5' primer and a J-beta primer mix characterized a second PCR of about 7 to 12 cycles. Using its own MiXCR run on the 5' RACE reads, TCRdb lists one record per CDR3 protein. The sample has 500,000 to 650,000 distinct CDR3 sequences, about 29% seen once. Separately, the same data were catalogued under a study of T cells of mothers and their children.

The sample was blood. The receptors were sampled from a boy younger than 10 in good health.

The chain recombines TRBV4-3 with TRBJ1-2; unclear D gene. V lost 1 base and J lost 3, with 6 bases in between. CDR1 LGHNA and CDR2 YSLEER come from the germline V gene. This CDR3 is 13 amino acids long. The DNA of the CDR3 is TGCGCCAGCAGCCAAGTCGTCGACTATGGCTACACCTTC. Its protein product is CASSQVVDYGYTF.

The sample holds many counts of this clonotype. The chain recombines TRBV20-1 with TRBJ1-1; 7 bases fit TRBD1. Trimming took 2 bases from V and 3 from J; bases not matched to a gene: 0. The CDR3 covers 12 residues. Looked up from germline, CDR1 is DFQATT and CDR2 is SNEGSKA (reference sequence). The DNA for the CDR3 is TGCAGTGCTAGACAGGGGGACACTGAAGCTTTCTTT. Protein: CSARQGDTEAFF.

This sequence joins TRBV12-3 or TRBV12-4 and TRBJ2-5; 10 bases are a match to TRBD2. The DNA end favors TRBJ2-1, so the J call may be wrong. The CDR3 totals 16 residues. The CDR3 sequence: CASSAGRAGGPDEQFF. In nucleotides, the CDR3 is TGTGCCAGCAGTGCAGGACGAGCGGGGGGGCCCGATGAGCAGTTCTTC.

The V gene is TRBV2, the J gene TRBJ2-7; D gene ambiguous. This CDR3 is 14 amino acids long. Germline CDR1 reads SNHLY; CDR2 reads FYNNEI. Trimming removed 7 bases at V and 3 bases at J, with 16 bases between. In DNA, the CDR3 is TGTGCCAGCATGGGTAGGGTACCCCGCTACGAGCAGTACTTC. It yields the protein CASMGRVPRYEQYF.

J is TRBJ2-1 and V is TRBV27; 9 nucleotides align to TRBD2. The CDR3 has 15 residues. Germline-derived CDR1 and CDR2 are MNHEY and SMNVEV (reference sequence). Losses at the gene ends were 4 bases for V and 12 bases for J; bases not matched to a gene: 13. The CDR3 sequence: CASSSSSGRMHGQFF. DNA for the CDR3: TGTGCCAGCAGTTCCTCGAGCGGGAGGATGCATGGGCAGTTCTTC.

This chain connects TRBV4-1 to TRBJ1-1, with D uncertain. The CDR3 runs 15 residues. V was shortened by 1 base and J by 1 base, with 10 bases between the two germline ends. Looked up from germline, CDR1 is MGHRA and CDR2 is YSYEKL. The CDR3 here is CASSQVPASNTEAFF. CDR3 nucleotide sequence: TGCGCCAGCAGCCAAGTCCCTGCTTCGAACACTGAAGCTTTCTTT.

This clonotype turned up a few times. This chain connects TRBV7-2 to TRBJ1-2, with unresolved D. In germline, CDR1 is SGHTA, CDR2 FQGNSA. The CDR3 contains 15 residues. Trimming left V 1 base short and J 4 bases short, with 13 bases between. The DNA of the CDR3 is TGTGCCAGCAGCTTAGGGCGACCGACTGGCTATGGCTACACCTTC. Its protein is CASSLGRPTGYGYTF.

CDR3: CSARSLRGSGANTGELFF. CDR3 in DNA: TGCAGTGCTAGAAGCCTTAGGGGTAGCGGGGCGAACACCGGGGAGCTGTTTTTT. The chain joins TRBV20-1 to TRBJ2-2; 8 nucleotides align to TRBD2. The CDR3 is made up of 18 amino acids. CDR1 is DFQATT, CDR2 SNEGSKA, per germline (reference sequence). The V gene end was trimmed by 2 bases and the J gene end by 0 bases; junction bases not matched to a gene: 11.

The CDR3 region has the DNA TGTGCCAGCAGCTTGGGGCCGATCCTGGGGACCCGAGACAACAATGAGCAGTTCTTC. It translates to CASSLGPILGTRDNNEQFF. This chain joins TRBV5-6 and TRBJ2-1; tentatively, D is TRBD1 or TRBD2 (5 bases each). Germline lookup yields CDR1 SGHDT and CDR2 YYEEEE. Deletions cut 0 bases from V and 5 bases from J, with 24 bases between. The CDR3 is made up of 19 amino acids.

This clonotype has just a few counts. This sequence joins TRBV29-1 and TRBJ2-1; the D gene is possibly TRBD1 (6 bases). V was trimmed by 1 base and J by 2 bases, leaving 12 bases between them. Germline CDR1 reads SQVTM; CDR2 reads ANQGSEA. There are 15 residues in the CDR3. The CDR3 loop is CSVEAGALTYNEQFF. CDR3 nucleotide sequence: TGCAGCGTTGAAGCAGGGGCCCTCACCTACAATGAGCAGTTCTTC.

The sample holds a few counts of this clonotype. The J gene is TRBJ2-2, the V gene TRBV12-3 or TRBV12-4; D might be TRBD1 (5 bases). This CDR3 is built from 15 residues. The V end was cut by 7 bases, the J end by 6 bases, with 18 bases between. In DNA form, the CDR3 reads TGTGCCAGCATTCCCTCCTACAGGACCCCCGGGGAGCTGTTTTTT. It translates to CASIPSYRTPGELFF.

V gene TRBV7-9 combines with J gene TRBJ2-5; no firm D call. The CDR3 consists of 13 residues. The V and J ends lost 5 bases and 3 bases respectively, with 10 bases between them. Germline V gives CDR1 SEHNR, CDR2 FQNEAQ (reference sequence). The CDR3 sequence: CASSPSIEETQYF. The CDR3 DNA reads as TGTGCCAGCAGCCCGAGCATAGAAGAGACCCAGTACTTC.

The V gene is TRBV2, the J gene TRBJ2-2, with 7 bases matching TRBD1. CDR3 size: 16 residues. Looked up from germline, CDR1 is SNHLY and CDR2 is FYNNEI. Unmatched junction bases numbered 8, after V lost 7 bases and J lost 0 bases. CDR3 region: CASKKDQGANTGELFF. In DNA form, the CDR3 reads TGTGCCAGCAAAAAGGACCAGGGGGCGAACACCGGGGAGCTGTTTTTT.

The J gene is TRBJ2-5, the V gene TRBV28; 9 bases match TRBD2. This CDR3 comprises 16 residues. Germline lookup yields CDR1 MDHEN and CDR2 SYDVKM. V shed 3 bases and J 1 base; nucleotides not matched to a gene: 6. CDR3 nucleotide sequence: TGTGCCAGCAGTTTGAGTAGCGGGAGTGGCCAAGAGACCCAGTACTTC. It translates to CASSLSSGSGQETQYF. The whole variable domain, remainder taken from reference TRBV28 and TRBJ2-5, is DVKVTQSSRYLVKRTGEKVFLECVQDMDHENMFWYRQDPGLGLRLIYFSYDVKMKEKGDIPEGYSVSREKKERFSLILESASTNQTSMYLCASSLSSGSGQETQYFGPGTRLLVL.

The rearrangement links TRBV7-9 to TRBJ2-7, with D possibly being TRBD2 (6 bases). The ends were cut back, 7 bases at V and 7 bases at J, with 14 bases in the middle. The CDR3 consists of 12 residues. Germline-derived CDR1 and CDR2 are SEHNR and FQNEAQ (reference sequence). The CDR3 nucleotides are TGTGCCAGCATCCTTGGGGCGGGGGAGCAGTACTTC. Protein: CASILGAGEQYF.

This clonotype has a handful of counts. V gene TRBV29-1 combines with J gene TRBJ2-5; no reliable D call. TRBJ2-7 matches the DNA end more closely, so the J call is doubtful. The CDR3 consists of 11 residues. Germline V lookup: CDR1 SQVTM, CDR2 ANQGSEA. CDR3 sequence: CSVATTGEQYF. The CDR3 bases are TGCAGCGTTGCAACTACCGGCGAGCAGTACTTC.

This clonotype was picked up many times. The chain couples TRBV7-2 to TRBJ2-5; D call uncertain. The CDR3 totals 14 residues. V was shortened by 5 bases and J by 1 base, with 11 bases between the two germline ends. From germline, CDR1 is SGHTA and CDR2 FQGNSA. The CDR3 bases are TGTGCCAGCAGCACGCCCCCGCTCCAAGAGACCCAGTACTTC. Translating gives CASSTPPLQETQYF.

The J gene is TRBJ1-3, the V gene TRBV10-2; no definite D call. Germline V gives CDR1 WSHSY, CDR2 SAAADI. V dropped 2 bases and J dropped 0 bases, with 14 bases sitting between them. This CDR3 contains 17 residues. The CDR3 DNA is TGCGCCAGCAGTGAGAGTGGAAACCGCCTCTCTGGAAACACCATATATTTT. It specifies CASSESGNRLSGNTIYF.

The CDR3: CASSLRDRVYNEQFF. The CDR3 DNA reads as TGTGCCAGCAGCCTCCGGGACAGGGTTTACAATGAGCAGTTCTTC. The chain combines TRBV7-9 with TRBJ2-1, with TRBD1 matching 9 bases. The CDR3 is 15 residues long. Germline values: CDR1 SEHNR, CDR2 FQNEAQ (reference sequence). The J segment lost 4 bases and the V segment lost 5 bases, leaving 6 bases of the junction unmatched.

This chain joins TRBV4-2 and TRBJ2-1, with a possible D match to TRBD2 (7 bases). With the DNA end fitting TRBJ2-5 better, the J assignment may be wrong. Germline-derived CDR1 and CDR2 are LGHNA and YNFKEQ. CDR3 length: 17 amino acids. CDR3 region: CASSQDPPGGGQETQYF. In DNA form, the CDR3 reads TGTGCCAGCAGCCAAGATCCCCCGGGGGGCGGCCAAGAGACCCAGTACTTC.

This clonotype was seen ten or more times. This chain connects TRBV20-1 to TRBJ2-4; 7 bases agree with TRBD1. Unmatched junction bases numbered 8, after V lost 6 bases and J lost 0 bases. CDR1 and CDR2 (germline): DFQATT, SNEGSKA (reference sequence). CDR3 length: 15 amino acids. As DNA, the CDR3 is TGCAGTGCAACGACAGGGCCACTAGCCAAAAACATTCAGTACTTC. It encodes CSATTGPLAKNIQYF.

This chain joins TRBV19 and TRBJ1-1; unclear D gene. The CDR3 is 13 amino acids. Looked up from germline, CDR1 is LNHDA and CDR2 is SQIVND (reference sequence). The germline V and J ends were trimmed by 4 bases and 1 base, with 7 bases remaining between them. The CDR3 loop reads CASSNPTNTEAFF. The CDR3 DNA reads TGTGCCAGTAGTAACCCCACGAACACTGAAGCTTTCTTT.

The V call is TRBV5-1, the J call TRBJ2-1; TRBD1 matches at 7 bases. With V trimmed by 4 bases and J by 4 bases, 5 bases remained unmatched. The CDR3 runs 14 residues. The germline V gene encodes CDR1 SGHRS and CDR2 YFSETQ. CDR3 protein: CASSPRDRYNEQFF. Written as DNA, the CDR3 is TGCGCCAGCAGCCCCCGGGACAGATACAATGAGCAGTTCTTC. Full variable domain (outside the CDR3, taken from reference TRBV5-1 and TRBJ2-1): KAGVTQTPRYLIKTRGQQVTLSCSPISGHRSVSWYQQTPGQGLQFLFEYFSETQRNKGNFPGRFSGRQFSNSRSEMNVSTLELGDSALYLCASSPRDRYNEQFFGPGTRLTVL.

This clonotype was recorded a few times. This sequence joins TRBV7-9 and TRBJ2-2; 7 positions match TRBD1. The CDR3 extends over 15 amino acids. Germline assignment: CDR1 SEHNR and CDR2 FQNEAQ (reference sequence). V gave up 5 bases and J gave up 4 bases; unmatched junction bases: 7. CDR3 DNA sequence: TGTGCCAGCAGCCCAGACAGGGTGACCACCGGGGAGCTGTTTTTT. This gives the protein CASSPDRVTTGELFF. Full variable domain (outside the CDR3, taken from reference TRBV7-9 and TRBJ2-2): DTGVSQNPRHKITKRGQNVTFRCDPISEHNRLYWYRQTLGQGPEFLTYFQNEAQLEKSRLLSDRFSAERPKGSFSTLEIQRTEQGDSAMYLCASSPDRVTTGELFFGEGSRLTVL.